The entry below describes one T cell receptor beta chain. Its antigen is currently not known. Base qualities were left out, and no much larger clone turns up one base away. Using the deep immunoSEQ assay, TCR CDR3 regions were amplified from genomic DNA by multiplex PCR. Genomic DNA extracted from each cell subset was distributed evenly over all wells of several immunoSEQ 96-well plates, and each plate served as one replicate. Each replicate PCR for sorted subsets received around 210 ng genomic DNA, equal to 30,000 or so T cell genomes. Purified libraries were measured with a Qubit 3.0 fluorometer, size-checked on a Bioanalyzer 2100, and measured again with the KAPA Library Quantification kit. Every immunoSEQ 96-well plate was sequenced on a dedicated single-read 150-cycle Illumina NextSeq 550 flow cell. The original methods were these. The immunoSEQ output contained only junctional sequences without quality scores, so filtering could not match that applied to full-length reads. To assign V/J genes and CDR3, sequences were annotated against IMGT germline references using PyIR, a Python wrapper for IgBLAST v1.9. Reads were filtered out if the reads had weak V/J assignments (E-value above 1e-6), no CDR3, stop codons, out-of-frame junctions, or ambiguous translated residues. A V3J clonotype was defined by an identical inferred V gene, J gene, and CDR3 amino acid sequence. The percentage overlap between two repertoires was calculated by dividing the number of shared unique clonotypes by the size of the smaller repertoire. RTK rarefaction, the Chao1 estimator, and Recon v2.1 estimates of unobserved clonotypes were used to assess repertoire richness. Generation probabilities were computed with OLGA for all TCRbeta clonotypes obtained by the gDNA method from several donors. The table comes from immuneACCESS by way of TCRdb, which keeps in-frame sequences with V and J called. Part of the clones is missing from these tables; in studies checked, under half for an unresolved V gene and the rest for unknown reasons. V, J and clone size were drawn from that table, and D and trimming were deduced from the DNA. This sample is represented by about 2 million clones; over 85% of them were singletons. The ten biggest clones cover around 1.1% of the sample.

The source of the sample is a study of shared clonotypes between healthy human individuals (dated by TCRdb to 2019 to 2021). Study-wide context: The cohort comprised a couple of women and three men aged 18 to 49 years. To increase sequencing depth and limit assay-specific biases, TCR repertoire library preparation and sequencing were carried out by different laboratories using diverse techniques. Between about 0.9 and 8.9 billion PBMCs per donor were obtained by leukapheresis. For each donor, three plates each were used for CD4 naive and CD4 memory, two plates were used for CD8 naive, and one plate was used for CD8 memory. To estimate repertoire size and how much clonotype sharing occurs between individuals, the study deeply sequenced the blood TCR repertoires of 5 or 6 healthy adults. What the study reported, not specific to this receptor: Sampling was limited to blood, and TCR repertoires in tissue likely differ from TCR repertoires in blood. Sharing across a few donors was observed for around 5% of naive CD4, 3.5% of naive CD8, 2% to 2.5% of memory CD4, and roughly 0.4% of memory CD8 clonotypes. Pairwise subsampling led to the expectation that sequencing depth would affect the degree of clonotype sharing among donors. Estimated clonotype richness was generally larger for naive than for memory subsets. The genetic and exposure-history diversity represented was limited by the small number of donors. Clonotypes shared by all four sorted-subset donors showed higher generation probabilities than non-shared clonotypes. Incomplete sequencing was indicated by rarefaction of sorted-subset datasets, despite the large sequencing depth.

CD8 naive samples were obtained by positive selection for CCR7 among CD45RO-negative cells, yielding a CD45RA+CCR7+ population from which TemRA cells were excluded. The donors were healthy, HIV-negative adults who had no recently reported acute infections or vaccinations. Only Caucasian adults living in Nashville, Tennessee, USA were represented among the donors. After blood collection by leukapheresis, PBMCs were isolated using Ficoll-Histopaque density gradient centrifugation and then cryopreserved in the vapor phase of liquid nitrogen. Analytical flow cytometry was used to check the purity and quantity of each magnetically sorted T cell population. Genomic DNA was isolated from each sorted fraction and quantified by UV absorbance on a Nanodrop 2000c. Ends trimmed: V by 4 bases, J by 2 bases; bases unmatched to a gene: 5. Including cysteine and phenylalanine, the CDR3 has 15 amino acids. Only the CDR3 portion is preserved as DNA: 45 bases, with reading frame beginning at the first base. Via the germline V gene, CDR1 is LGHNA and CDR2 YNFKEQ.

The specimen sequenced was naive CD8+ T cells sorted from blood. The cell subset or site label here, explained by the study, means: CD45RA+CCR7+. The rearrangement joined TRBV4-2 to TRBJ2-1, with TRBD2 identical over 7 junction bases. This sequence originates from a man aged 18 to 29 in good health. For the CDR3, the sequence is CASSPQSGAYNEQFF. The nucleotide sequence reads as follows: TGTGCCAGCAGCCCCCAGAGCGGGGCCTACAATGAGCAGTTCTTC.